These T cell receptor beta chains were read from a single sample in a study of beta chain features in type 1 diabetes. The protocol was immunoSEQ multiplex PCR, while the TCRdb copy is restricted to in-frame clones and leaves out a portion. The table records under 350,000 clones, roughly an eighth of them present only once. The specimen sequenced was naive CD4+ T cells from blood. All receptors come from a man between 25 and 39 years old with type 1 diabetes. Both conserved end residues are part of each CDR3. A D gene is named only where the DNA matches it firmly. Only some rows state a clone size, as once, few, many or a class for expanded clones.

V	size	D	J	DNA	CDR3
TRBV30	few	-	TRBJ1-3	TGTGCCTGGCGGAGGAGAGCCTCCGGAAACACCATATATTTT	CAWRRRASGNTIYF
TRBV28	-	TRBD2	TRBJ2-1	TGTGCCAGCAGTTTAGGGACTAGGGGGGGGAATGAGCAGTTCTTC	CASSLGTRGGNEQFF
TRBV15	few	-	TRBJ2-4	TGTGCCACCAGCAGAGATAGTAAAAACATTCAGTACTTC	CATSRDSKNIQYF
TRBV7-9	-	TRBD1	TRBJ1-1	TGTGCCAGCAGCTTCGGGACAGGGCTTGAAGCTTTCTTT	CASSFGTGLEAFF
TRBV5-1	few	-	TRBJ2-3	TGCGCCAGCAGCCCCGATCGGGGGACCACAGATACGCAGTATTTT	CASSPDRGTTDTQYF
TRBV7-3	-	TRBD1	TRBJ1-1	TGTGCCAGCAGCACAGCTCCAGGGGGCGGCACTGAAGCTTTCTTT	CASSTAPGGGTEAFF
TRBV19	-	-	TRBJ1-2	TGTGCCAGTAACTCACGGTGGAGGGCAAGCTATGGCTACACCTTC	CASNSRWRASYGYTF
TRBV5-4	few	-	TRBJ2-1	TGTGCCAGCAGCCCGACCTCGGACAGCTACAATGAGCAGTTCTTC	CASSPTSDSYNEQFF
TRBV29-1	few	TRBD2	TRBJ2-7	TGCAGCGCAAGTCGGACTAGCAGACCGCTACTCTACGAGCAGTACTTC	CSASRTSRPLLYEQYF
TRBV2	-	-	TRBJ2-2	TGTGCCAGCGACATACGGGAATCCGCCGGGGAGCTGTTTTTT	CASDIRESAGELFF
TRBV14	-	-	TRBJ1-1	TGTGCCAGCAGTTTTACTCCCGAAGCTTTCTTT	CASSFTPEAFF
TRBV25-1	few	-	TRBJ1-2	TGTGCCAGCAGTGAATACCTAACAGAACTTAGTGGCTACACCTTC	CASSEYLTELSGYTF
TRBV5-1	-	TRBD1	TRBJ1-2	TGCGCCAGCAGCCTAGGACAGGGGGCGGATGGCTACACCTTC	CASSLGQGADGYTF
TRBV5-5	-	TRBD1	TRBJ1-2	TGTGCCAGCAGCCCCAGACAGGGCGTCGGCTACACCTTC	CASSPRQGVGYTF
TRBV19	-	-	TRBJ1-2	TGTGCCAGTAGTAATGGACAGTTCTATGGCTACACCTTC	CASSNGQFYGYTF
TRBV29-1	-	-	TRBJ1-2	TGCAGCGTCTTGTTTGGACCGGGACAAAAAAACGGCTACACCTTC	CSVLFGPGQKNGYTF
TRBV7-2	-	-	TRBJ2-1	TGTGCCAGCAGCAAACTACCGGGCAATGAGCAGTTCTTC	CASSKLPGNEQFF
TRBV19	few	TRBD2	TRBJ2-7	TGTGCCAGTAGCCAAACCGGGACTAAACTTTACGAGCAGTACTTC	CASSQTGTKLYEQYF
TRBV5-1	-	TRBD2	TRBJ2-1	TGCGCCAGCAGCTTACTAGCGGGATCCTACAATGAGCAGTTCTTC	CASSLLAGSYNEQFF
TRBV2	-	-	TRBJ2-7	TGTGCCAGCAGTGACTTTGCGCGAGAGCAGTACTTC	CASSDFAREQYF
TRBV10-3	few	TRBD2	TRBJ2-2	TGTGCCATCAGTCCCCGGGAGGACACCGGGGAGCTGTTTTTT	CAISPREDTGELFF
TRBV29-1	few	TRBD1	TRBJ1-2	TGCAGCGTTGCTTCAGGGGGCGACTATGGCTACACCTTC	CSVASGGDYGYTF
TRBV5-4	few	-	TRBJ1-2	TGTGCCAGCAGCTTGATGGACACGGGCGGCTATGGCTACACCTTC	CASSLMDTGGYGYTF